The 2 T cell receptor beta chains listed next were all sequenced from one sample in a study of T cells after yellow fever vaccination. TCRdb called the 5' RACE reads again in MiXCR, with one record for every CDR3 protein. The sample includes 300,000 to 350,000 distinct CDR3 sequences, under 5% of them seen just once. The sample in question was PBMCs, obtained 5 days after the yellow fever booster vaccination. The receptors stem from a man aged 18-30 years who received the YFV17D yellow fever vaccine.

This clonotype was seen only a few times. The chain links TRBV7-2 to TRBJ1-4; D gene uncertain. The V gene lost 1 base and the J gene lost 10 bases, with 10 bases spanning the gap. From germline, CDR1 is SGHTA and CDR2 FQGNSA. This CDR3 contains 13 residues. This CDR3 reads CASSLGSARKLFF. The CDR3 DNA is TGTGCCAGCAGCTTAGGGTCGGCGCGAAAACTGTTTTTT. Full variable domain (remainder filled in from reference TRBV7-2 and TRBJ1-4): GAGVSQSPSNKVTEKGKDVELRCDPISGHTALYWYRQSLGQGLEFLIYFQGNSAPDKSGLPSDRFSAERTGGSVSTLTIQRTQQEDSAVYLCASSLGSARKLFFGSGTQLSVL.

This clonotype was counted between two and nine times. The gene calls are TRBV23-1 and TRBJ2-6; D remains ambiguous. TRBV23-1 is treated as an ORF (open reading frame) with a function not yet certain. The CDR3 length is 18 residues. Trimming cost V 3 bases and J 2 bases, with 17 bases left between them. For the CDR3, the DNA is TGCGCCAGCAGTCAGCCCGGACGTCTACGGACTGGGGCCAACGTCCTGACTTTC. Its protein is CASSQPGRLRTGANVLTF.